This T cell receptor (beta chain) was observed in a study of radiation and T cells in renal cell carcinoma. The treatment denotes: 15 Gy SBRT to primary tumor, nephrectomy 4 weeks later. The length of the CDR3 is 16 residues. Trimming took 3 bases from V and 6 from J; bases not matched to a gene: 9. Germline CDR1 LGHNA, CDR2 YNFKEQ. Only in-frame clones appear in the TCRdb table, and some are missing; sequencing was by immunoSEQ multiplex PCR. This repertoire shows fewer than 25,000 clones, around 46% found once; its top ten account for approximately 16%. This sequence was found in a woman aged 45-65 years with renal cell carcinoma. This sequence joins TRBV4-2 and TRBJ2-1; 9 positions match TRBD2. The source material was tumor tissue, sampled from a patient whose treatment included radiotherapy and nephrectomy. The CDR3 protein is CASSHQGTSFVNEQFF. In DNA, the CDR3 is TGTGCCAGCAGCCACCAGGGGACTAGCTTCGTCAATGAGCAGTTCTTC.